These T cell receptor beta chains were read from a single sample in a study of blood T cells in healthy people across ages. One entry per CDR3 protein, called by TCRdb with MiXCR from the 5' RACE reads. In the table there are fewer than 600,000 distinct CDR3 sequences, approximately 26% of which are singletons. These data were likewise used in another study, on T cells of mothers and their children.

What was sequenced was blood. These receptors were taken from a boy between 2 and 15 years old in good health. Each CDR3 is given with its conserved first and last residue. The D gene is left open where the match is weak. Rows may omit the clone size; those that give it use once, few, many or a size class.

D,V,J,size,DNA,CDR3
NA,TRBV3-1,TRBJ2-7,few,TGTGCCAGCAGCGAAAACATGAGAGGGGGACACGAGCAGTACTTC,CASSENMRGGHEQYF
TRBD1,TRBV5-1,TRBJ2-2,NA,TGCGCCAGCAGCACTACCGGACAGGGCACCGGGGAGCTGTTTTTT,CASSTTGQGTGELFF
NA,TRBV10-3,TRBJ1-4,NA,TGTGCCATCAGGGAGGATCTCTCAGGGGAAAAACTGTTTTTT,CAIREDLSGEKLFF
NA,TRBV7-8,TRBJ2-7,NA,TGTGCCAGCAGCACCAGTACCGGGCAGGGGCCCCACGAGCAGTACTTC,CASSTSTGQGPHEQYF
TRBD2,TRBV29-1,TRBJ2-5,once,TGCAGTATTGAGGGGACTAGCGCTGATCAAGAGACCCAGTACTTC,CSIEGTSADQETQYF
NA,TRBV5-1,TRBJ2-2,few,TGCGCCAGCAGCCTGTGGGACTCCAACACCGGGGAGCTGTTTTTT,CASSLWDSNTGELFF
NA,TRBV2,TRBJ2-6,few,TGTGCCAGCAGGTTACACCACTCTGGGGCCAACGTCCTGACTTTC,CASRLHHSGANVLTF
TRBD2,TRBV24-1,TRBJ2-3,NA,TGTGCCACCAGTGATTTTAGAAGCGGGAGGGCCGATACAGATACGCAGTATTTT,CATSDFRSGRADTDTQYF
TRBD2,TRBV6-4,TRBJ2-1,few,TGTGCCAGCTCTAGGGGTAGCGGGAGCATCACCTACAATGAGCAGTTCTTC,CASSRGSGSITYNEQFF
NA,TRBV15,TRBJ2-7,NA,TGTGCCACCAGCAGAGAGAGACAGGTCTACGAGCAGTACTTC,CATSRERQVYEQYF
TRBD2,TRBV7-9,TRBJ2-7,NA,TGTGCCAGCAGCTTAACCCTCTCCCGACTAAGCGGGAGGGCCTTCGAGCAGTACTTC,CASSLTLSRLSGRAFEQYF
TRBD1,TRBV6-5,TRBJ2-7,NA,TGTGCCAGCAGCCGTCAGGGGGCTTGGTACGAGCAGTACTTC,CASSRQGAWYEQYF
TRBD2,TRBV12-3/TRBV12-4,TRBJ2-3,once,TGTGCCAGCAGCCCCAGCGGGGGCCTCACAGATACGCAGTATTTT,CASSPSGGLTDTQYF
NA,TRBV20-1,TRBJ2-1,few,TGCAGTGCAAATTCGGGAGAAGGAGGCAATGAGCAGTTCTTC,CSANSGEGGNEQFF
TRBD1,TRBV12-3/TRBV12-4,TRBJ2-7,NA,TGTGCCAGCAGTCAACAGGGGATCTCCTACGAGCAGTACTTC,CASSQQGISYEQYF
NA,TRBV20-1,TRBJ1-4,few,TGCAGTGCAAGGGGCAGCTTTAATGAAAAACTGTTTTTT,CSARGSFNEKLFF
TRBD1,TRBV20-1,TRBJ2-7,few,TGCAGTGCTAGTGAAGGGGACAGGGGCGAGCAGTACTTC,CSASEGDRGEQYF
NA,TRBV7-2,TRBJ1-4,NA,TGTGCCAGCAGCAGGGAACTCGCGGAAAAACTGTTTTTT,CASSRELAEKLFF
TRBD2,TRBV11-2,TRBJ2-3,NA,TGTGCCAGCAGCTTAGAACTAGCGGATAACACAGATACGCAGTATTTT,CASSLELADNTDTQYF